The entry below describes one T cell receptor (beta chain). Its antigen is undetermined. V shed 9 bases and J 10 bases; nucleotides not matched to a gene: 18. Germline CDR1 reads SNHLY; CDR2 reads FYNNEI. The CDR3 is 15 residues long. Researchers ran the PCR with 60 Vbeta and 13 Jbeta primers. Repertoires were generated with immunoSEQ multiplex PCR, while TCRdb's copy carries only in-frame clones and drops some. The repertoire shows 150,000 to 200,000 clones; the top ten hold roughly 2%. The entry originates in a study of cytomegalovirus exposure and HLA in healthy donors. General observations from the study: There were 150 or so TCR beta chains listed as cytomegalovirus-associated. The study reported that TCR beta sequences accurately predicted HLA-A and HLA-B alleles in most subjects. In a later analysis, common viral pathogens appeared linked to several of the most significant clusters. One later analysis reportedly identified an Asian-associated ancestry cluster that showed fewer N-insertions than the approximately 700-donor mean.

The specimen was PBMCs. This clonotype was sampled from a man aged 25-45 years in good health and CMV-seronegative. V usage is TRBV2 and J usage is TRBJ1-1; 9 bases agree with TRBD1. Here the CDR3 reads CASKNTGGVWSTAFF. The CDR3 nucleotides read TGTGCCAGTAAAAATACAGGGGGCGTGTGGTCTACAGCTTTCTTT.